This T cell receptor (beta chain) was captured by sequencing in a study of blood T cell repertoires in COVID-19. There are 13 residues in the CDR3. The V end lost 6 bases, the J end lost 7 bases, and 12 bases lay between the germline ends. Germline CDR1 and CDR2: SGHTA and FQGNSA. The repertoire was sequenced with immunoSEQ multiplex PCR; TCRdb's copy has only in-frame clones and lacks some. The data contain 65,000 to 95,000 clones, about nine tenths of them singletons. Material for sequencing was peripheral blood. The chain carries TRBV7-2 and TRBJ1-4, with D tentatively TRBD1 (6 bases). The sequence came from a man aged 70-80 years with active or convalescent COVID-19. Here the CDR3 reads CASRLGAGEKLFF. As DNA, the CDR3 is TGTGCCAGCAGATTGGGGGCGGGTGAAAAACTGTTTTTT.